This T cell receptor (beta chain) was identified during a study of blood T cell repertoires in COVID-19. Enrollees, roughly 18 to 95 years old, lived in about two dozen US areas. Original data processing: Cell counts per sample came from amplifying reference gene primers. Produced via immunoSEQ multiplex PCR; TCRdb's table is partial and in-frame only. V, J and clone size derive from that table, while D and trimming were established from the DNA sequence. The table has about 430,000 clones, approximately 88% seen once. The material sequenced was PBMCs or T cells enriched from blood (not recorded which). The clonotype was recovered from a woman in her 30s with acute COVID-19.

The CDR3 here is CASSLSVLPVSTEAFF. The DNA for the CDR3 is TGTGCCAGCAGTTTAAGTGTCCTTCCGGTGAGCACTGAAGCTTTCTTT. This chain joins TRBV27 and TRBJ1-1, with unresolved D. Trimming cost V 2 bases and J 4 bases, with 17 bases left between them. This CDR3 region has 16 residues. Germline CDR1 is MNHEY and CDR2 is SMNVEV (reference sequence).